The rows below give T cell receptor beta chains drawn from one sample of a study of shared T cell receptors in the human thymus. Clones were sequenced by immunoSEQ multiplex PCR, and TCRdb holds only the in-frame ones, with some missing. The sample lists 720,000 or so clones, approximately 85% occurring once. The sample was also linked to a second study, of human thymus T cells.

The sample was thymocytes. Receptors were obtained from a girl less than two years old with a congenital heart defect. CDR3s include the opening cysteine and the closing phenylalanine or tryptophan. The order of the fields is D gene, V gene, J gene, clone size, CDR3 protein, CDR3 DNA. D genes are given only for firm matches. Size is omitted from some rows. Given values are once, few, many or a class for expanded clones.

>TRBD2|TRBV5-1|TRBJ2-5|NA
CASSPGTRETQYF
TGCGCCAGCAGCCCTGGGACTAGAGAGACCCAGTACTTC
>NA|TRBV4-2|TRBJ1-2|NA
CASSQDKDGGDVGGYYGYTF
TGTGCCAGCAGCCAAGATAAGGATGGAGGGGACGTCGGAGGTTATTATGGCTACACCTTC
>NA|TRBV6-1|TRBJ1-6|once
CASRKAGIGSPLHF
TGTGCCAGCAGAAAGGCAGGGATAGGGTCACCCCTCCACTTT
>NA|TRBV11-3|TRBJ1-4|NA
CASSYHHPGRSEKLFF
TGTGCCAGCAGCTACCACCACCCAGGCCGCTCTGAAAAACTGTTTTTT
>NA|TRBV27|TRBJ1-2|NA
CASSLDAGDPNYGYTF
TGTGCCAGCAGTTTAGATGCGGGGGACCCCAACTATGGCTACACCTTC
>TRBD1|TRBV6-5|TRBJ2-7|NA
CASTQGTGGEQYF
TGTGCCAGCACTCAAGGGACAGGGGGCGAGCAGTACTTC
>TRBD2|TRBV6-1|TRBJ2-7|NA
CASSDRSGDNLPYEQYF
TGTGCCAGCAGTGACCGTAGCGGGGACAACCTCCCCTACGAGCAGTACTTC
>TRBD1|TRBV25-1|TRBJ1-1|NA
CASRNRGETEAFF
TGTGCCAGCAGAAACAGGGGAGAGACTGAAGCTTTCTTT
>TRBD1|TRBV11-2|TRBJ1-4|NA
CASRGTGANEKLFF
TGTGCCAGCAGGGGGACAGGCGCTAATGAAAAACTGTTTTTT
>NA|TRBV7-8|TRBJ2-7|once
CASSYSRTAPGYEQYF
TGTGCCAGCAGCTACTCTCGGACAGCCCCGGGCTACGAGCAGTACTTC
>NA|TRBV5-1|TRBJ2-3|few
CASSVLGGLFTDTQYF
TGCGCCAGCAGCGTACTAGGCGGCTTATTCACAGATACGCAGTATTTT